This is a list of T cell receptor beta chains from one sample in a study of shared clonotypes between healthy human individuals. Sequencing used immunoSEQ multiplex PCR; TCRdb keeps in-frame clones, though not all of them. Of some 740,000 clones listed, roughly 92% are singletons. Material: naive CD8+ T cells sorted from blood. These receptors came from a man under 40 in good health. The CDR3 runs from the conserved cysteine through the conserved F or W. Fields, in order: J gene, clone size, D gene, V gene, CDR3 protein, CDR3 DNA. D genes are given only for firm matches. Size is omitted from some rows. Given values are once, few, many or a class for expanded clones.

>TRBJ2-5|NA|TRBD1|TRBV14
CASSQLTGVLETQYF
TGTGCCAGCAGCCAATTGACAGGGGTCTTAGAGACCCAGTACTTC
>TRBJ1-4|NA|TRBD1|TRBV19
CASSIGQGYEKLFF
TGTGCCAGTAGTATAGGACAGGGGTACGAAAAACTGTTTTTT
>TRBJ2-5|few|TRBD2|TRBV30
CAWSPIAGVSQETQYF
TGTGCCTGGAGTCCAATAGCGGGAGTCTCACAAGAGACCCAGTACTTC
>TRBJ2-7|NA|TRBD2|TRBV9
CASSALGTSATYEQYF
TGTGCCAGCAGCGCCCTTGGGACTAGCGCAACCTACGAGCAGTACTTC
>TRBJ2-3|NA|TRBD2|TRBV28
CASSSPPSGSETDTQYF
TGTGCCAGCAGTTCCCCCCCTAGCGGGAGTGAGACTGATACGCAGTATTTT
>TRBJ2-7|NA|NA|TRBV7-9
CASSRGAYEQYF
TGTGCCAGCAGCAGGGGAGCCTACGAGCAGTACTTC
>TRBJ2-7|once|NA|TRBV11-3
CASSPPGLREQYF
TGTGCCAGCAGCCCACCAGGGCTTCGGGAGCAGTACTTC
>TRBJ1-1|NA|NA|TRBV7-2
CASSLAVRDGEAFF
TGTGCCAGCAGCTTAGCTGTTCGAGACGGGGAAGCTTTCTTT
>TRBJ2-1|NA|TRBD1|TRBV10-2
CASSPPTGYYNNEQFF
TGCGCCAGCAGTCCCCCGACAGGGTATTATAACAATGAGCAGTTCTTC
>TRBJ2-1|NA|TRBD1|TRBV6-5
CASRQQGESNEQFF
TGTGCCAGCAGACAACAGGGGGAGAGCAATGAGCAGTTCTTC
>TRBJ2-3|NA|NA|TRBV4-3
CASSQDSFISEYTDTQYF
TGCGCCAGCAGCCAAGATTCGTTCATCAGCGAATACACAGATACGCAGTATTTT
>TRBJ2-1|NA|TRBD2|TRBV9
CASSVVRLAGGNEQFF
TGTGCCAGCAGCGTAGTCAGACTAGCGGGGGGAAATGAGCAGTTCTTC
>TRBJ2-3|NA|NA|TRBV9
CASSPVVRTDTQYF
TGTGCCAGCAGCCCGGTTGTCCGAACAGATACGCAGTATTTT
>TRBJ2-5|NA|NA|TRBV13
CASSLFRETQYF
TGTGCCAGCAGCTTATTCAGAGAGACCCAGTACTTC
>TRBJ2-1|once|NA|TRBV11-2
CASSLETVPHEQFF
TGTGCCAGCAGCTTAGAGACAGTCCCCCATGAGCAGTTCTTC
>TRBJ2-7|NA|TRBD2|TRBV28
CASSQGLAFYEQYF
TGTGCCAGCAGCCAGGGACTAGCATTCTACGAGCAGTACTTC
>TRBJ1-1|NA|NA|TRBV7-2
CASSLGRFEAFF
TGTGCCAGCAGCTTAGGGCGGTTTGAAGCTTTCTTT
>TRBJ2-1|NA|NA|TRBV2
CASSLGTPSYNEQFF
TGTGCCAGCAGCCTCGGGACACCTTCCTACAATGAGCAGTTCTTC
>TRBJ2-4|NA|NA|TRBV6-5
CASRGLNIQYF
TGTGCCAGCAGGGGGTTAAACATTCAGTACTTC
>TRBJ1-1|NA|NA|TRBV5-1
CASTLKPETEAFF
TGCGCCAGCACACTGAAGCCAGAGACTGAAGCTTTCTTT
>TRBJ2-2|once|NA|TRBV27
CASSPNTGELFF
TGTGCCAGCAGCCCAAACACCGGGGAGCTGTTTTTT
>TRBJ2-1|NA|TRBD2|TRBV5-1
CASSLDNIKAGGGAEQFF
TGCGCCAGCAGCTTGGATAACATTAAAGCGGGAGGAGGAGCTGAGCAGTTCTTC
>TRBJ2-7|NA|TRBD2|TRBV29-1
CSVVGTSRKHYEQYF
TGCAGCGTTGTAGGGACTAGCCGTAAGCACTACGAGCAGTACTTC
>TRBJ2-7|NA|NA|TRBV4-1
CASSQGVGKPAYEQYF
TGCGCCAGCAGCCAAGGGGTAGGGAAACCTGCGTACGAGCAGTACTTC
>TRBJ1-5|once|NA|TRBV28
CASSLDGWGGGQPQHF
TGTGCCAGCAGTTTAGATGGTTGGGGGGGCGGTCAGCCCCAGCATTTT
>TRBJ2-7|NA|NA|TRBV7-9
CASSLTGTYEQYF
TGTGCCAGCAGCTTAACAGGGACCTACGAGCAGTACTTC
>TRBJ2-3|NA|TRBD2|TRBV5-1
CASSYEGLAGVPDTQYF
TGCGCCAGCAGCTACGAGGGACTAGCGGGAGTCCCAGATACGCAGTATTTT
>TRBJ2-2|NA|NA|TRBV19
CASQSGVGELFF
TGTGCCAGCCAGTCGGGGGTCGGGGAGCTGTTTTTT
>TRBJ1-1|once|NA|TRBV5-1
CASSGPSQGEAFF
TGCGCCAGCTCCGGGCCCAGTCAGGGTGAAGCTTTCTTT
>TRBJ2-7|NA|NA|TRBV2
CASSDRGRRLYEQYF
TGTGCCAGCAGTGATCGAGGACGGAGGCTGTACGAGCAGTACTTC
>TRBJ2-5|NA|NA|TRBV7-6
CASSPERPEETQYF
TGTGCCAGCAGCCCCGAGCGGCCAGAAGAGACCCAGTACTTC
>TRBJ2-1|NA|TRBD2|TRBV6-4
CASSASGYNEQFF
TGTGCCAGCAGTGCTAGCGGATACAATGAGCAGTTCTTC
>TRBJ1-1|NA|NA|TRBV27
CASSLRGVTEAFF
TGTGCCAGCAGTTTAAGGGGAGTGACTGAAGCTTTCTTT
>TRBJ2-3|NA|NA|TRBV27
CASGDLTDTQYF
TGTGCCAGCGGAGACTTAACAGATACGCAGTATTTT
>TRBJ1-2|NA|NA|TRBV18
CASSPPTGGVYGYTF
TGTGCCAGCTCACCACCGACAGGCGGGGTCTATGGCTACACCTTC
>TRBJ2-5|once|TRBD1|TRBV25-1
CASTTGALRETQYF
TGTGCCAGCACGACAGGGGCTCTACGAGAGACCCAGTACTTC
>TRBJ2-7|NA|NA|TRBV30
CAWSVREQYF
TGTGCCTGGAGTGTACGCGAGCAGTACTTC
>TRBJ2-7|NA|TRBD2|TRBV7-9
CASSLGTSHVAYEQYF
TGTGCCAGCAGCTTAGGGACTAGCCATGTGGCCTACGAGCAGTACTTC
>TRBJ2-5|NA|NA|TRBV10-1
CASSESGGSETQYF
TGCGCCAGCAGTGAGTCTGGAGGGAGTGAGACCCAGTACTTC
>TRBJ2-1|NA|NA|TRBV13
CASSLKAVADYNEQFF
TGTGCCAGCAGCTTAAAGGCGGTAGCGGACTACAATGAGCAGTTCTTC
>TRBJ1-1|NA|NA|TRBV2
CATQRGTEAFF
TGTGCCACTCAAAGGGGGACTGAAGCTTTCTTT
>TRBJ1-5|NA|NA|TRBV27
CASSLSPLDQPQHF
TGTGCCAGCAGTTTATCCCCTCTAGATCAGCCCCAGCATTTT
>TRBJ2-4|NA|NA|TRBV28
CASSLGVAKNIQYF
TGTGCCAGCAGTTTGGGTGTAGCCAAAAACATTCAGTACTTC
>TRBJ2-7|NA|NA|TRBV27
CASSFLGSYEQYF
TGTGCCAGCAGTTTCTTGGGATCCTACGAGCAGTACTTC
>TRBJ2-1|NA|NA|TRBV6-4
CASSDSWTVGNEQFF
TGTGCCAGCAGTGACTCTTGGACTGTAGGGAATGAGCAGTTCTTC
>TRBJ2-5|NA|TRBD1|TRBV7-9
CASSSLDRALGQETQYF
TGTGCCAGCAGCTCCCTGGACAGGGCTCTGGGCCAAGAGACCCAGTACTTC
>TRBJ2-1|NA|NA|TRBV9
CASSVSKGMEYDEQFF
TGTGCCAGCAGCGTATCAAAGGGAATGGAGTATGATGAGCAGTTCTTC
>TRBJ2-1|NA|NA|TRBV10-3
CAISESRDGYEQFF
TGTGCCATCAGTGAGTCCCGGGACGGCTATGAGCAGTTCTTC
>TRBJ2-7|NA|TRBD1|TRBV5-1
CASSSPTQGAEDYEQYF
TGCGCCAGCAGCTCCCCTACCCAGGGGGCAGAAGACTACGAGCAGTACTTC
>TRBJ2-3|once|TRBD1|TRBV29-1
CSVAPVTGAPTDTQYF
TGCAGCGTTGCCCCAGTGACAGGGGCCCCCACAGATACGCAGTATTTT
>TRBJ2-1|NA|NA|TRBV2
CATPGSYNEQFF
TGTGCCACCCCCGGCTCGTACAATGAGCAGTTCTTC
>TRBJ2-1|NA|TRBD2|TRBV7-9
CASSTNLAGGYNEQFF
TGTGCCAGCAGCACAAACCTAGCGGGAGGTTACAATGAGCAGTTCTTC
>TRBJ1-1|NA|NA|TRBV7-9
CASSPNRQTNTEAFF
TGTGCCAGCAGCCCTAACAGACAGACGAACACTGAAGCTTTCTTT
>TRBJ1-5|NA|TRBD1|TRBV28
CASSKRDRVNQPQHF
TGTGCCAGCAGCAAAAGAGACAGGGTCAATCAGCCCCAGCATTTT
>TRBJ1-3|NA|NA|TRBV4-2
CASSQDRGSSGNTIYF
TGTGCCAGCAGCCAAGACCGAGGGAGCTCTGGAAACACCATATATTTT
>TRBJ2-3|once|NA|TRBV11-2
CASSLVRGVITDTQYF
TGTGCCAGCAGCTTAGTGCGGGGTGTAATCACAGATACGCAGTATTTT
>TRBJ2-7|NA|NA|TRBV27
CASSPQPFRLGEQYF
TGTGCCAGCAGTCCCCAACCGTTCAGGTTGGGCGAGCAGTACTTC